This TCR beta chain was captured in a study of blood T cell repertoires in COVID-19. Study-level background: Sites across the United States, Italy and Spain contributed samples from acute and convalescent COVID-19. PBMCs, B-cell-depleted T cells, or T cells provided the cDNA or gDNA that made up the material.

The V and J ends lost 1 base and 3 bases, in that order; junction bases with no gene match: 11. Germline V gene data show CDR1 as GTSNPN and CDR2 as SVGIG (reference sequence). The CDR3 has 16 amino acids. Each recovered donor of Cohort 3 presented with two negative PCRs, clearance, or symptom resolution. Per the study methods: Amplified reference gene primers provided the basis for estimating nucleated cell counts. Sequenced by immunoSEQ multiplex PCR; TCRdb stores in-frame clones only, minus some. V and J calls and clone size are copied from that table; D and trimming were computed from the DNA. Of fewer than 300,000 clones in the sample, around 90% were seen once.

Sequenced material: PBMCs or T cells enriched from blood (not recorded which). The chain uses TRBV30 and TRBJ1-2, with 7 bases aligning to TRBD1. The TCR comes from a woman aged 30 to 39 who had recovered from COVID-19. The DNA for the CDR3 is TGTGCCTGGAGTGCCAGAAGGGGGCAGGGGGACTATGGCTACACCTTC. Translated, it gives CAWSARRGQGDYGYTF.